The 32 T cell receptor beta chains below were found in one sample sequenced in a study of T cells in Graves' hyperthyroidism and ophthalmopathy. Amplified TCR beta CDR3 regions derived from RNA transcripts. Researchers ran a first-round RT-PCR on the TCR CDR3 using the HTBI primer set. From the multiplex PCR reads, TCRdb called clonotypes with MiXCR, one entry per CDR3 protein. The sample has more than 550,000 distinct CDR3 sequences, roughly 17% seen once. Material for sequencing was blood. The origin of the receptors is a man over 45 with Graves' hyperthyroidism.

This clonotype was seen at least ten times. This rearrangement joins TRBV28 to TRBJ2-7; 7 bases agree with TRBD1. Per germline, CDR1 MDHEN and CDR2 SYDVKM. The CDR3 extends over 14 amino acids. V dropped 3 bases and J dropped 4; count of bases not matched to a gene: 6. The CDR3 sequence: CASSFSGQTYEQYF. In DNA form, the CDR3 reads TGTGCCAGCAGTTTTTCGGGACAGACTTACGAGCAGTACTTC.

This chain links TRBV29-1 with TRBJ1-1; 8 bases line up with TRBD1. The CDR3 consists of 13 residues. Germline assignment: CDR1 SQVTM and CDR2 ANQGSEA. The V and J ends lost 3 bases and 3 bases, in that order; junction bases with no gene match: 3. CDR3 amino acids: CSVEDREDTEAFF. DNA for the CDR3: TGCAGCGTTGAGGACAGGGAGGACACTGAAGCTTTCTTT. Full variable domain (remainder filled in from reference TRBV29-1 and TRBJ1-1): SAVISQKPSRDICQRGTSLTIQCQVDSQVTMMFWYRQQPGQSLTLIATANQGSEATYESGFVIDKFPISRPNLTFSTLTVSNMSPEDSSIYLCSVEDREDTEAFFGQGTRLTVV.

This clonotype came up a few times. The chain is built from TRBV30 and TRBJ2-6, with 7 bases fitting TRBD2. With V trimmed by 8 bases and J by 4 bases, 14 bases remained unmatched. Looked up from germline, CDR1 is GTSNPN and CDR2 is SVGIG (reference sequence). This CDR3 is 16 amino acids long. CDR3 sequence: CAASSGLRRGANVLTF. The CDR3 DNA is TGTGCCGCTTCTAGCGGACTTCGGAGAGGGGCCAACGTCCTGACTTTC. Using reference TRBV30 and TRBJ2-6 for the parts outside the CDR3, the full variable domain is SQTIHQWPATLVQPVGSPLSLECTVEGTSNPNLYWYRQAAGRGLQLLFYSVGIGQISSEVPQNLSASRPQDRQFILSSKKLLLSDSGFYLCAASSGLRRGANVLTFGAGSRLTVL.

In regard to this clonotype: A much bigger clone sits one base away, suggesting this may be a read error. The chain joins TRBV28 to TRBJ2-7; 12 bases fit TRBD2. V was clipped by 4 bases and J by 7 bases; unmatched bases: 11. CDR1 is MDHEN, CDR2 SYDVKM, per germline. The CDR3 is 16 amino acids. The CDR3: CASSSILAGGLNEQYF. The CDR3 DNA sequence: TGTGCCAGCAGTTCCATCCTAGCGGGAGGGCTAAATGAGCAGTACTTC.

This clonotype has only a few counts. The chain joins TRBV5-1 to TRBJ2-7; 11 bases fit TRBD2. This CDR3 region has 14 residues. The trim removed 4 bases at V and 2 bases at J, leaving 2 bases unmatched. CDR1 is SGHRS and CDR2 is YFSETQ in the germline V gene. The CDR3 loop reads CASSMGLAAYEQYF. CDR3 DNA sequence: TGCGCCAGCAGCATGGGACTAGCGGCCTACGAGCAGTACTTC.

This clonotype was recorded many times. V and J are TRBV9 and TRBJ2-5; 14 nucleotides match TRBD2. V shed 0 bases, J shed 5 bases, and the junction held 3 bases outside the gene matches. The CDR3 extends over 16 amino acids. CDR1 and CDR2 from the germline V gene are SGDLS and YYNGEE. CDR3 nucleotides: TGTGCCAGCAGCGTAGGGACTAGCGGGAGGTGGGAGACCCAGTACTTC. Its protein is CASSVGTSGRWETQYF.

This clonotype was counted at least ten times. The chain is built from TRBV28 and TRBJ1-1, with TRBD1 as a possible D gene (6 bases). Trimming left V 7 bases short and J 3 bases short, with 21 bases between. This CDR3 region has 16 residues. CDR1 and CDR2 (germline): MDHEN, SYDVKM. CDR3 region: CASTRAGAQPDTEAFF. CDR3 DNA sequence: TGTGCCAGCACCCGGGCAGGGGCCCAACCCGACACTGAAGCTTTCTTT. Supplemented by reference TRBV28 and TRBJ1-1, the full variable domain reads DVKVTQSSRYLVKRTGEKVFLECVQDMDHENMFWYRQDPGLGLRLIYFSYDVKMKEKGDIPEGYSVSREKKERFSLILESASTNQTSMYLCASTRAGAQPDTEAFFGQGTRLTVV.

There are a few counts of this clonotype. A read error may account for a junction end that differs from germline. This rearrangement joins TRBV2 to TRBJ1-2; weak D call: TRBD1 (5 bases). This CDR3 is built from 15 residues. Germline loops: CDR1 SNHLY, CDR2 FYNNEI. CDR3 in DNA: TGTGCCAGCAGTGGACACGGGACGGCCCAATATGGCTACGCCTTC. This translates into CASSGHGTAQYGYAF.

V and J are TRBV6-5 and TRBJ2-7; 7 bases fit TRBD1. Germline trimming cut 2 bases from V and 6 bases from J; bases unmatched to any gene: 7. The CDR3 is 14 residues long. CDR1 and CDR2 (germline): MNHEY, SVGAGI. The CDR3 sequence is CASSYGAKGAEQYF. The DNA for the CDR3 is TGTGCCAGCAGTTACGGCGCCAAGGGGGCCGAGCAGTACTTC.

This clonotype was seen many times. V is TRBV29-1 and J is TRBJ2-1; 8 bases fit TRBD1. CDR1 is SQVTM, CDR2 ANQGSEA, per germline. V was pared by 2 bases and J by 4 bases, with 1 base of the junction left unmatched. The CDR3 is 13 amino acids. The DNA for the CDR3 is TGCAGCGTTGAAAACAGGGGGTACAATGAGCAGTTCTTC. Its translation is CSVENRGYNEQFF.

Concerning this clonotype itself: This may be a read error: a much more frequent sequence differs by one nucleotide. This chain links TRBV3-1 with TRBJ2-7; a possible D gene is TRBD2 (6 bases). This CDR3 contains 15 residues. V lost 1 base and J lost 3, with 13 bases in between. Germline values: CDR1 LGHDT, CDR2 YNNKEL (reference sequence). The CDR3 bases are TGTGCCAGCAGCCAAGCTATCGGGAGCTTCTACGAGCAGTACTTC. This gives the protein CASSQAIGSFYEQYF.

V gene TRBV12-3 or TRBV12-4 combines with J gene TRBJ1-1, with D unclear. V lost 3 bases, J lost 11 bases, and 13 bases lay in between. The CDR3 runs 12 residues. The DNA for the CDR3 is TGTGCCAGCAGTTTCGCCACGGCTGTGGCTTTCTTT. It yields the protein CASSFATAVAFF.

This clonotype was observed many times. The chain links TRBV30 to TRBJ1-1; unclear D gene. The CDR3 covers 13 residues. From germline, CDR1 is GTSNPN and CDR2 SVGIG (reference sequence). The V and J ends lost 4 bases and 1 base respectively, with 10 bases between them. Written as DNA, the CDR3 is TGTGCCTGGAATCGGAACACGAACACTGAAGCTTTCTTT. It is translated as CAWNRNTNTEAFF.

This clonotype was found a few times. The rearrangement uses TRBV19 and TRBJ1-5, with TRBD1 matching over 9 bases. J was trimmed by 0 bases and V by 3 bases; bases with no gene match: 9. This CDR3 region has 18 residues. Germline V lookup: CDR1 LNHDA, CDR2 SQIVND (reference sequence). CDR3: CASSMGQGTGYSNQPQHF. The CDR3 DNA sequence: TGTGCCAGTAGTATGGGACAGGGAACGGGCTATAGCAATCAGCCCCAGCATTTT.

Only a few counts were recorded for this clonotype. The CDR3 sequence is CASSTGARGRTGELFF. For the CDR3, the DNA is TGTGCCAGCAGCACCGGAGCCAGGGGGCGTACCGGGGAGCTGTTTTTT. The J gene is TRBJ2-2, the V gene TRBV7-9; TRBD1 aligns across 8 bases. The trim removed 5 bases at V and 5 bases at J, leaving 10 bases unmatched. The CDR3 consists of 16 residues. The germline V gene encodes CDR1 SEHNR and CDR2 FQNEAQ (reference sequence).

This sequence joins TRBV9 and TRBJ2-3, with D unresolved. Trimming took 3 bases from V and 3 from J, leaving 8 bases between them. Germline V gene data show CDR1 as SGDLS and CDR2 as YYNGEE. The CDR3 contains 13 residues. The CDR3 sequence: CASSGSVTDTQYF. The CDR3 nucleotides read TGTGCCAGCAGCGGGAGCGTTACAGATACGCAGTATTTT.

This clonotype has a handful of counts. V usage is TRBV6-2 or TRBV6-3 and J usage is TRBJ2-5; 10 nucleotides line up with TRBD2. The CDR3 extends over 16 amino acids. Germline CDR1 reads MNHEY; CDR2 reads SVGEGT. Trimming took 6 bases from V and 5 from J; bases not matched to a gene: 12. DNA for the CDR3: TGTGCCAGCAGCCTTAGAGCGGGAGGGCCCAGGGAGACCCAGTACTTC. Its protein is CASSLRAGGPRETQYF.

This clonotype was seen repeatedly, ten times or more. The gene calls are TRBV12-5 and TRBJ2-3; 7 positions match TRBD1. The V gene end was trimmed by 0 bases and the J gene end by 2 bases; junction bases not matched to a gene: 8. CDR3 size: 17 residues. The V gene's germline CDR1 is LGHNT and CDR2 FRNRAP. This chain's CDR3 is CASGLVLGTDHTDTQYF. CDR3 nucleotide sequence: TGTGCTAGTGGTTTGGTACTGGGGACAGATCACACAGATACGCAGTATTTT.

The chain uses TRBV29-1 and TRBJ2-1; D ambiguous. The germline gives CDR1 SQVTM, CDR2 ANQGSEA. Trimming stripped 4 bases from V and 7 bases from J, with 17 bases between. This CDR3 has 14 residues. CDR3 nucleotides: TGCAGCGTTGGACGACTGGTGCCCAAGAATGAGCAGTTCTTC. Translating it yields CSVGRLVPKNEQFF.

This clonotype turned up a few times. V and J are TRBV28 and TRBJ2-7; 10 positions match TRBD2. The CDR3 has 14 amino acids. The germline V gene encodes CDR1 MDHEN and CDR2 SYDVKM. V shed 2 bases and J 5 bases; nucleotides not matched to a gene: 3. CDR3 coding DNA: TGTGCCAGCAGTTTAGGGAGCGGGAGGGACGAGCAGTACTTC. Translation gives CASSLGSGRDEQYF.

The table lists this clonotype with many counts. The V gene is TRBV28, the J gene TRBJ2-3, with 13 bases matching TRBD2. CDR3 length equals 17 residues. Trimming removed 3 bases from V and 4 bases from J; junction bases left unmatched: 7. CDR1 and CDR2 from the germline V gene are MDHEN and SYDVKM. CDR3 DNA: TGTGCCAGCAGTTTCGCCAAACTAGCGGGAGGGCCAGATACGCAGTATTTT. Its protein is CASSFAKLAGGPDTQYF.

On this clonotype itself: A much larger clone lies a single base off, so this may be a read error. V gene TRBV5-1 combines with J gene TRBJ2-7; 8 bases are a match to TRBD1. This CDR3 is 14 amino acids long. CDR1 is SGHRS, CDR2 YFSETQ, per germline. DNA for the CDR3: TGCTCCAGCAGCTTGATACAGGGGGCCTACGAGCAGTACTTC. It codes for CSSSLIQGAYEQYF.

This clonotype was recorded many times. The V and J genes are TRBV6-1 and TRBJ2-3; TRBD1 aligns across 9 bases. The CDR3 covers 19 residues. V dropped 6 bases and J dropped 4; count of bases not matched to a gene: 20. Germline lookup yields CDR1 MNHNS and CDR2 SASEGT. This CDR3 reads CASRTTTPGQGSTPDTQYF. In DNA, the CDR3 is TGTGCCAGCAGAACGACAACGCCGGGACAGGGATCAACACCAGATACGCAGTATTTT.

This clonotype was seen many times. The chain has TRBV28 and TRBJ2-2; the D is unclear. This CDR3 region has 16 residues. Germline V gene data show CDR1 as MDHEN and CDR2 as SYDVKM. V shed 5 bases and J shed 7 bases, with 20 bases lying between them. CDR3 DNA: TGTGCCAGCAGTGAATTCTCTCGTCGTGGTATCGGGGAGCTGTTTTTT. This sequence encodes CASSEFSRRGIGELFF.

This clonotype has a count of ten or more. The chain joins TRBV2 to TRBJ2-1; a weak D match, TRBD1 (5 bases). The CDR3 has 13 amino acids. Deletions cut 5 bases from V and 6 bases from J, with 11 bases between. CDR1 and CDR2 from the germline V gene are SNHLY and FYNNEI. CDR3 sequence reads: CASSRQNLNEQFF. The CDR3 region has the DNA TGTGCCAGCAGTCGACAGAATCTCAATGAGCAGTTCTTC.

This clonotype has more than one count but fewer than ten. The rearrangement joins TRBV28 to TRBJ2-4, with 8 positions matching TRBD2. This CDR3 has 13 residues. Per germline, CDR1 MDHEN and CDR2 SYDVKM. The V and J ends lost 4 bases and 9 bases, in that order; junction bases with no gene match: 5. CDR3 nucleotide sequence: TGTGCCAGCAGTTCCGGACTAGCAAGCATTCAGTACTTC. Amino acids: CASSSGLASIQYF.

In this sample, this clonotype turned up a few times. The V and J genes are TRBV28 and TRBJ1-1, with a tentative D call TRBD1 (6 bases). Trimming pared 5 bases from V and 6 bases from J, leaving 19 bases between. CDR3 length equals 15 residues. In germline, CDR1 is MDHEN, CDR2 SYDVKM. The CDR3, as DNA: TGTGCCAGCAGTATGTTGATACAGGGCCGCGCTGAAGCTTTCTTT. Residues: CASSMLIQGRAEAFF.

The V call is TRBV30, the J call TRBJ2-3, with 7 bases fitting TRBD2. CDR3 size: 16 residues. Germline-derived CDR1 and CDR2 are GTSNPN and SVGIG (reference sequence). Trimming at V came to 2 bases and at J to 1 base, leaving 9 bases not matched to a gene. The CDR3 nucleotides read TGTGCCTGGAGTTTATGGGGGGGTAGGGGCACAGATACGCAGTATTTT. It yields the protein CAWSLWGGRGTDTQYF.

The chain uses TRBV14 and TRBJ2-1, with TRBD1 matching 7 bases. This CDR3 has 14 residues. The germline V gene has CDR1 SGHDN and CDR2 FVKESK. V lost 4 bases to trimming and J lost 4 bases; unmatched junction nucleotides: 4. The CDR3 spells CASSPGQKYNEQFF. DNA of the CDR3: TGTGCCAGCAGCCCGGGACAGAAGTACAATGAGCAGTTCTTC. Supplemented by reference TRBV14 and TRBJ2-1, the full variable domain reads EAGVTQFPSHSVIEKGQTVTLRCDPISGHDNLYWYRRVMGKEIKFLLHFVKESKQDESGMPNNRFLAERTGGTYSTLKVQPAELEDSGVYFCASSPGQKYNEQFFGPGTRLTVL.

This clonotype was counted at least ten times. CDR3 bases: TGTGCCTGGAGGATGGGGGAGTACGAGCAGTACTTC. The encoded protein is CAWRMGEYEQYF. The chain uses TRBV30 and TRBJ2-7; perhaps D is TRBD1 or TRBD2 (5 bases each). Germline assignment: CDR1 GTSNPN and CDR2 SVGIG (reference sequence). The CDR3 totals 12 residues. The V and J ends lost 3 bases and 4 bases respectively, with 10 bases between them.

This clonotype was counted at least ten times. This chain links TRBV27 with TRBJ1-5; the match to TRBD1 covers 8 bases. CDR3 length: 14 residues. J was trimmed by 6 bases and V by 8 bases; bases with no gene match: 9. Germline CDR1 reads MNHEY; CDR2 reads SMNVEV (reference sequence). CDR3 DNA: TGTGCCAGCGGTTCGAGACAGGGGAGTCAGCCCCAGCATTTT. Translated, it gives CASGSRQGSQPQHF.

This chain links TRBV24-1 with TRBJ2-1; no reliable D call. This CDR3 has 18 residues. The germline V and J ends were trimmed by 0 bases and 0 bases, with 14 bases remaining between them. Per the germline V gene, CDR1 is KGHDR and CDR2 is SFDVKD. CDR3 in amino acids: CATSDLSAEAFSYNEQFF. The CDR3 DNA is TGTGCCACCAGTGATTTGTCGGCAGAAGCTTTCTCCTACAATGAGCAGTTCTTC.